These 20 T cell receptor beta chains originate from one sample sequenced in a study of cytomegalovirus exposure and HLA in healthy donors. Data came from immunoSEQ multiplex PCR; TCRdb stores just in-frame clones and leaves some out. The sample has 100,000 to 150,000 clones, around nine tenths seen once. The sample taken for sequencing was PBMCs. Receptors were obtained from a man aged 30 to 45 in good health and CMV-seronegative.

The chain couples TRBV6-5 to TRBJ2-3, with D uncertain. The V gene's germline CDR1 is MNHEY and CDR2 SVGAGI. The CDR3 is made up of 12 amino acids. Trimming cost V 6 bases and J 0 bases, with 4 bases left between them. CDR3 coding DNA: TGTGCCAGCAGCCAGAGCACAGATACGCAGTATTTT. It is translated as CASSQSTDTQYF.

The V call is TRBV11-2, the J call TRBJ2-7; 10 nucleotides agree with TRBD2. J was trimmed by 3 bases and V by 5 bases; bases with no gene match: 7. The germline V gene encodes CDR1 SGHAT and CDR2 FQNNGV. The CDR3 extends over 15 amino acids. The CDR3: CASSKLAGDNYEQYF. The CDR3 coding sequence is TGTGCCAGCAGCAAGCTAGCGGGAGACAACTACGAGCAGTACTTC.

This clone has a single count. Written as DNA, the CDR3 is TGTGCCAGCAGCTCCGGGGGGGGAAGTATGGCTTTCTTT. Encoded protein: CASSSGGGSMAFF. This chain links TRBV7-9 with TRBJ1-1; the D gene is possibly TRBD1 (5 bases). The CDR3 has 13 residues. Germline-derived CDR1 and CDR2 are SEHNR and FQNEAQ (reference sequence). The V end lost 4 bases, the J end lost 11 bases, and 17 bases lay between the germline ends.

CDR3 protein: CAWSLRLAGDTGELFF. The CDR3 DNA reads TGTGCCTGGAGTCTTAGACTAGCGGGAGATACCGGGGAGCTGTTTTTT. The rearrangement links TRBV30 to TRBJ2-2; 12 nucleotides agree with TRBD2. V gave up 2 bases and J gave up 5 bases; unmatched junction bases: 6. The CDR3 contains 16 residues. Germline V gene lookup returns CDR1 GTSNPN and CDR2 SVGIG (reference sequence). The whole variable domain, remainder taken from reference TRBV30 and TRBJ2-2, is SQTIHQWPATLVQPVGSPLSLECTVEGTSNPNLYWYRQAAGRGLQLLFYSVGIGQISSEVPQNLSASRPQDRQFILSSKKLLLSDSGFYLCAWSLRLAGDTGELFFGEGSRLTVL.

The chain combines TRBV9 with TRBJ2-5; D ambiguous. Germline lookup yields CDR1 SGDLS and CDR2 YYNGEE. V was cut by 7 bases and J by 7 bases, with 23 bases left in between. CDR3 length equals 15 residues. The DNA of the CDR3 is TGTGCCAGCTCTGCCGCCGGGTCCTCCGCTTGGACCCAGTACTTC. Protein product: CASSAAGSSAWTQYF.

The rearrangement uses TRBV19 and TRBJ2-3; possible D gene TRBD1, 5 bases. This CDR3 spans 13 amino acids. CDR1 and CDR2 from the germline V gene are LNHDA and SQIVND (reference sequence). Trimming left V 2 bases short and J 4 bases short, with 7 bases between. The CDR3 protein is CASSIIRADTQYF. The CDR3 bases are TGTGCCAGTAGTATAATCAGGGCAGATACGCAGTATTTT.

The chain combines TRBV10-3 with TRBJ2-5, with TRBD1 as a possible D gene (6 bases). Germline CDR1 reads ENHRY; CDR2 reads SYGVKD. V was clipped by 0 bases and J by 5 bases, with 7 bases between them. CDR3 length: 13 residues. The CDR3 nucleotides read TGTGCCATCAGTGAGTCGGGGGCCGAGACCCAGTACTTC. Encoded protein: CAISESGAETQYF.

This clone was counted between two and nine times. J is TRBJ2-6 and V is TRBV5-5; 7 bases align to TRBD1. The CDR3 is made up of 16 amino acids. Germline CDR1 and CDR2: SGHKS and YYEKEE (reference sequence). V lost 2 bases and J lost 4; bases outside the gene matches: 6. CDR3 amino acids: CASSFGSGGGANVLTF. CDR3 in DNA: TGTGCCAGCAGCTTCGGTTCAGGGGGAGGGGCCAACGTCCTGACTTTC.

This clone occurred once. V gene TRBV29-1 combines with J gene TRBJ2-7; TRBD2 is a possible D gene (6 bases). CDR1 is SQVTM, CDR2 ANQGSEA, per germline. The V end lost 2 bases, the J end lost 6 bases, and 20 bases lay between the germline ends. The CDR3 has 15 amino acids. CDR3 bases: TGCAGCGTTGAATCCAGGACCCCTGGGGGAGGCGAGCAGTACTTC. This translates into CSVESRTPGGGEQYF.

The chain joins TRBV11-2 to TRBJ2-1; possible D gene TRBD2, 6 bases. The germline gives CDR1 SGHAT, CDR2 FQNNGV. Trimming left V 1 base short and J 7 bases short, with 8 bases between. The CDR3 sequence is 13 residues long. As DNA, the CDR3 is TGTGCCAGCAGCTTAGTTGCGGGGAATGAGCAGTTCTTC. Its protein is CASSLVAGNEQFF.

The J gene is TRBJ2-3, the V gene TRBV6-5; weak D call: TRBD1 (6 bases). Between the trimmed V and J ends, which lost 7 bases and 14 bases, there was a span of 19 bases. This CDR3 has 12 residues. Per germline, CDR1 MNHEY and CDR2 SVGAGI. The CDR3, as DNA: TGTGCCAGCACCAACCCACAGGGTAATGGGTATTTT. It yields the protein CASTNPQGNGYF.

The chain has TRBV7-9 and TRBJ1-4; 7 bases match TRBD1. With 5 bases clipped from V and 4 bases from J, the junction kept 7 bases outside the gene matches. This CDR3 has 15 amino acids. Germline-derived CDR1 and CDR2 are SEHNR and FQNEAQ (reference sequence). The CDR3 DNA reads TGTGCCAGCAGCGAGGGGACAGCTTTTAATGAAAAACTGTTTTTT. This sequence encodes CASSEGTAFNEKLFF.

The chain recombines TRBV29-1 with TRBJ1-2, with 7 nucleotides matching TRBD1. CDR1 and CDR2 (germline): SQVTM, ANQGSEA. This CDR3 spans 12 amino acids. The trim removed 7 bases at V and 8 bases at J, leaving 10 bases unmatched. CDR3 region: CSGHDRAGGYTF. The CDR3 bases are TGCAGCGGCCACGACAGGGCTGGCGGCTACACCTTC.

V is TRBV5-1 and J is TRBJ1-2, with D maybe TRBD1 (6 bases). Trimming left V 8 bases short and J 4 bases short, with 15 bases between. Germline V lookup: CDR1 SGHRS, CDR2 YFSETQ. The CDR3 is 13 amino acids. CDR3: CASTGTTSYGYTF. CDR3 nucleotides: TGCGCCAGTACGGGGACAACCTCCTATGGCTACACCTTC.

CDR3: CASSYSHLAVQETQYF. The CDR3 nucleotides are TGTGCCAGCAGTTACTCGCACCTAGCGGTACAAGAGACCCAGTACTTC. J is TRBJ2-5 and V is TRBV6-5; 7 bases match TRBD2. CDR3 length: 16 residues. Unmatched junction bases numbered 6, after V lost 0 bases and J lost 2 bases. CDR1 is MNHEY and CDR2 is SVGAGI in the germline V gene.

The V gene is TRBV7-9, the J gene TRBJ1-2; D is unclear. The CDR3 contains 13 residues. Trimming shortened V by 2 bases and J by 7 bases, and 11 bases separated the two germline ends. The V gene's germline CDR1 is SEHNR and CDR2 FQNEAQ (reference sequence). CDR3 in DNA: TGTGCCAGCAGCTTAATGGATTCAGGTGGCTACACCTTC. This encodes CASSLMDSGGYTF.

This chain joins TRBV7-3 and TRBJ2-1, with TRBD2 identical over 7 bases. CDR3 length equals 15 residues. With V trimmed by 5 bases and J by 2 bases, 6 bases remained unmatched. Germline lookup yields CDR1 SGHTA and CDR2 FQGTGA. The CDR3 spells CASSVAGRAYNEQFF. As DNA, the CDR3 is TGTGCCAGCAGCGTAGCGGGTCGGGCCTACAATGAGCAGTTCTTC.

This chain links TRBV7-6 with TRBJ2-2, with a weak D call TRBD2 (5 bases). The ends were cut back, 4 bases at V and 1 base at J, with 13 bases in the middle. CDR3 length equals 16 residues. Per germline, CDR1 SGHVS and CDR2 FNYEAQ. The DNA for the CDR3 is TGTGCCAGCAGCTACAGTGAGGGTTTGAACACCGGGGAGCTGTTTTTT. The encoded protein is CASSYSEGLNTGELFF.

The chain joins TRBV11-3 to TRBJ2-1; 9 bases are shared with TRBD2. Germline V gene data show CDR1 as SGHNT and CDR2 as YENEEA. After removal of 4 bases from V and 8 bases from J, the junction contained 6 bases not matched to a gene. CDR3 size: 14 residues. The CDR3 reads CASSSSGGRDEQFF. As DNA, the CDR3 is TGTGCCAGCAGCTCAAGTGGCGGGAGGGATGAGCAGTTCTTC.

The CDR3 loop is CSAGTDNEQFF. CDR3 DNA: TGCAGCGCCGGGACAGACAATGAGCAGTTCTTC. The chain uses TRBV29-1 and TRBJ2-1, with 7 bases lining up with TRBD1. V lost 7 bases, J lost 5 bases, and 2 bases stayed unmatched. Germline CDR1 and CDR2: SQVTM and ANQGSEA. This CDR3 spans 11 amino acids.